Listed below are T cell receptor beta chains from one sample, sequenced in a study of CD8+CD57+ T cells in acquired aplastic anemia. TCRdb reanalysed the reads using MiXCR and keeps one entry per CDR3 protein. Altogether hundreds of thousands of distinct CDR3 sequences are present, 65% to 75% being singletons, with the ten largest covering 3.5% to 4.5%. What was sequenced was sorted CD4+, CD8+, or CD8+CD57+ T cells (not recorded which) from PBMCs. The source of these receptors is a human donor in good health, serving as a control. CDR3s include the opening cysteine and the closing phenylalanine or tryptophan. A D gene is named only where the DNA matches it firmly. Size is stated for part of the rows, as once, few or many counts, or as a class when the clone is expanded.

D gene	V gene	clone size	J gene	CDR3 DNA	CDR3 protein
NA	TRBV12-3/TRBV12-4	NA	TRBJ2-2	TGTGCCAGCAGCAAAACCGGGGAGCTGTTTTTT	CASSKTGELFF
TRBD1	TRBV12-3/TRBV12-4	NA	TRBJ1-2	TGTGCCAGCAGTTTCACCATCCAGGGGGACTATGGCTACACCTTC	CASSFTIQGDYGYTF
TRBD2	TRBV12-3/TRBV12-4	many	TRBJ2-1	TGTGCCAGCAGTTCCAGACTAGCGGGGGGTTCCTACAATGAGCAGTTCTTC	CASSSRLAGGSYNEQFF
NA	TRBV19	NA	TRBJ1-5	TGTGCCAGCAGCCAAGAGGGTAGGGGCAATCAGCCCCGGCATTTT	CASSQEGRGNQPRHF
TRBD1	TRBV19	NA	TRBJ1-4	TGTGCCAGTACCTCCGGGACAGGGGGCAGTGAAAAACTGTTTTTT	CASTSGTGGSEKLFF
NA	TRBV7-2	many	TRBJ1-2	TGTGCCAGCAGCTCACAGTCGCCCTATGGCTACACCTTC	CASSSQSPYGYTF
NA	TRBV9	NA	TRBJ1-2	TGTGCCAGCAGCCCATTCGCCGGGAGCTCCGCTCATCATAACTATGGCTACACCTTC	CASSPFAGSSAHHNYGYTF
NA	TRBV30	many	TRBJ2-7	TGTGCCTCGCGGGACAGCCAAGAGCAGTACTTC	CASRDSQEQYF
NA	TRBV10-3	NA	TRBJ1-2	TGTGCCATCAGTGAGAACGGTGGACTCGGTTATGGCTACACTTTC	CAISENGGLGYGYTF
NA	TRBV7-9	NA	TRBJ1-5	TGTGCCAGTACCTTCGACAAGTACCAGCACCAGCACTTT	CASTFDKYQHQHF
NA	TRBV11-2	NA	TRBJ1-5	TGTGCCAGCAGCGCCAGACGCCTCAGTTCTCAGCCCCAGCATTTT	CASSARRLSSQPQHF
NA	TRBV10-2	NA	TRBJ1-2	TGCGCCAGCAGTGAGTCGGCAGAATACTATGGCTACACCTTC	CASSESAEYYGYTF
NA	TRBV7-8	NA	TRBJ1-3	TGTGCCAGCAGTTTACAGGCGTCTGGAAACAACATATATTTT	CASSLQASGNNIYF
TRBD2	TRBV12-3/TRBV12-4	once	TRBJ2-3	TGTGCCAGCAGTTTGAGACTAGCGGGGGGGACGAATACGCAGTATTTT	CASSLRLAGGTNTQYF
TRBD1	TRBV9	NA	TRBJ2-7	TGCGCCAGCAGCGCCGGGACAGGGAAGGAGTACTTC	CASSAGTGKEYF
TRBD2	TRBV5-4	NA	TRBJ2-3	TGTGCCAGCAGCTTGGCAGCGGGGGGGAGCACAGATACGCAGTATTTT	CASSLAAGGSTDTQYF
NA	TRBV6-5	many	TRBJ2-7	TGTGCCAGCAGGACAGATGCCCCCTACGAGCAGTACTTC	CASRTDAPYEQYF
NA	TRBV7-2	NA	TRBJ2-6	TGTGCCAGCAGCCCACTGAGTGGGTCCACTGGGGCCAACGTCCTGACTTTC	CASSPLSGSTGANVLTF
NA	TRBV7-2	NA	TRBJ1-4	TGTGCCAGCAGCATAAGATGCCGGGTGGCAATCAGCCCCAAACTGTTTTTT	CASSIRCRVAISPKLFF
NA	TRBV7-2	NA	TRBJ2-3	TGTGCCAGCAGCCAAGATCGGGCGGATACGCAGTATTTT	CASSQDRADTQYF
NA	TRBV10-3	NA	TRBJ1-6	TGTGCCAGCAGTGTAGGGGGGGCCTCCTATAATTCCCCCCTCCACTTT	CASSVGGASYNSPLHF
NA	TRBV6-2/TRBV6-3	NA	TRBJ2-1	TGTGCCAGCAGCCAAGTGGGGATGAGCTCCTACAATGAGCAGTTCTTC	CASSQVGMSSYNEQFF
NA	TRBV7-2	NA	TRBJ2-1	TGTGCCAGCAGAAAGGGGAGCTCCTACAATGAGCAGTTCTTC	CASRKGSSYNEQFF
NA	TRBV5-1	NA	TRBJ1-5	TGTGCCGGCACCAGGAACAGGGCCGCCAATCAGCCCCAGCATTTT	CAGTRNRAANQPQHF
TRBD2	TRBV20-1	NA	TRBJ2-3	TGCAGTGTCCCCGTGGGGGCGGGGGGCTCAGATACGCAGTATTTT	CSVPVGAGGSDTQYF
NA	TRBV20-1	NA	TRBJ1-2	TGCAGTGCTGGAGACTCCGGGACGGGGAACCATGGCTACACCTTC	CSAGDSGTGNHGYTF
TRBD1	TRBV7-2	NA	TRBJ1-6	TGTGCCAGCAGCTTCGAACAGGGGGAACAGCCCCAGCATCACTTT	CASSFEQGEQPQHHF
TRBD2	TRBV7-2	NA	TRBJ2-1	TGTGCCTGGAGTCTTCCAGCGGGGACTTCAAATACGCAGTTCTTC	CAWSLPAGTSNTQFF
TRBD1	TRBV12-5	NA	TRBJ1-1	TGTGCTAGTGGTTTGGCTACCCGGGACAGGGGGACTGAAGCTTTCTTT	CASGLATRDRGTEAFF
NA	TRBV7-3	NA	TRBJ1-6	TGTGCCAGCAGCTTAGGTAGCACAAATTCCACCGTCCACTTT	CASSLGSTNSTVHF
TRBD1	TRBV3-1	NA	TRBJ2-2	TGTGCCAGCAGCCAAGACGGACAGGGCGGGGAGCTGTTTTTT	CASSQDGQGGELFF
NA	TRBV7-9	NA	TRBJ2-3	TGCGCCAGCAGCTTGTTCTTTGCAAACAAAGAGACCCAGTATTTT	CASSLFFANKETQYF
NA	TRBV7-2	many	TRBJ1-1	TGTGCCAGCAGCTTAGTAGCCAGGAACACTGAAGCTTTCTTT	CASSLVARNTEAFF
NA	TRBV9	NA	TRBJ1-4	TGTGCCAGCAGCGAGGATTACAATGAAAAACTGTTTTTT	CASSEDYNEKLFF
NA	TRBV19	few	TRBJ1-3	TGTGCCAGTAGTGAAGGTGGAAACACCATATATTTT	CASSEGGNTIYF
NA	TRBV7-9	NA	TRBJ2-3	TGTGCCAGCATGCGTATGGGGGATACGCAGTATTTT	CASMRMGDTQYF
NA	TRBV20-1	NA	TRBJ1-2	TGCAGTGCTAGCCCGGGCCAAAATAACTATGGCTACACCTTC	CSASPGQNNYGYTF
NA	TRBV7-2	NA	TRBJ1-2	TGTGCCAGCAGCTTAGGGGAGCAGTATTATGGCTACAACTTC	CASSLGEQYYGYNF
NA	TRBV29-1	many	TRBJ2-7	TGCAGCGCAACAGGGCCCTCCTACGAGCGGTACTTC	CSATGPSYERYF
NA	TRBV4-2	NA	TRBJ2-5	TGTGCCAGCAGCCAAGATCCGGGCGGGGCAGAGACCCAGTACTTC	CASSQDPGGAETQYF
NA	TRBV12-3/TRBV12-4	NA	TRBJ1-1	TGTGCCAGCAGCCCAGCGCGTCCAAGGGCTGAAGCTTTCTTT	CASSPARPRAEAFF
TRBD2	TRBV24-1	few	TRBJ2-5	TGTGCCACCAGTGACCCACGGAGTTACAACAGCGGGAGGGCATTGGGGACAGAGACCCAGTACTTC	CATSDPRSYNSGRALGTETQYF
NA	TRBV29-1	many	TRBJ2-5	TGCAGCGTAAGGGGGGGCCAAGAGACCCAGTACTTC	CSVRGGQETQYF
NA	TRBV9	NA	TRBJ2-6	TGTGCCAGCAGTCAGGGGTCAGTTGTTAATGACGTCTTGACTTTC	CASSQGSVVNDVLTF
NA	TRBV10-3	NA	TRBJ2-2	TGTGCCATCAGTGAGTTCACCGGGGAGCTGTTTTTT	CAISEFTGELFF
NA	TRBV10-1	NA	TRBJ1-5	TGCGCCAGCAGTGAGTCAGCAGTTTTGTCCCAGCATTTT	CASSESAVLSQHF
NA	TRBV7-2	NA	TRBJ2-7	TGTGCCAGCAGCAGTAGGTCCGGACTGAGCTCCTACGAGCAGTACTTC	CASSSRSGLSSYEQYF
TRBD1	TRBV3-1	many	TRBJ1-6	TGTGCCAGCAGCCAAGATTGGACAGGGGTTTTACCCCTCCACTTT	CASSQDWTGVLPLHF
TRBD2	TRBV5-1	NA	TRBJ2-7	TGCGCCAGCAGCTTCGCGCGGGGGGCTGGCGAGCAGTACTTC	CASSFARGAGEQYF
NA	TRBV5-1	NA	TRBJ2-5	TGCGCCAGCAGCTTGGAGACCCTCACCGAGTACTTC	CASSLETLTEYF
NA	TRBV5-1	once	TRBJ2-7	TGCGCCAGCAGCTCACGGCAAAACTATGGCTACGAGCAGTACTTC	CASSSRQNYGYEQYF